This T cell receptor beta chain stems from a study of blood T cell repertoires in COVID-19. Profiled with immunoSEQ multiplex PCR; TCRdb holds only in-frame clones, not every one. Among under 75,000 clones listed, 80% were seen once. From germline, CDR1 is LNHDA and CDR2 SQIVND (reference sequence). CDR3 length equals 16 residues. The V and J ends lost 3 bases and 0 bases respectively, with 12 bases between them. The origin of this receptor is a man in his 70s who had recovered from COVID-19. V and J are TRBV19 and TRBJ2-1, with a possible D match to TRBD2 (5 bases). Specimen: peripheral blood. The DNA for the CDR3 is TGTGCCAGTAGTATTTTTCCGGAGGTCTCCTACAATGAGCAGTTCTTC. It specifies CASSIFPEVSYNEQFF.